This T cell receptor (beta chain) was sequenced for a study of blood T cells in healthy people across ages. A second PCR, run for about 6 to 11 cycles, used a sample-barcoded 5' primer plus a J-beta primer mix. TCRdb independently ran MiXCR on the 5' RACE reads; one entry per CDR3 protein. Of roughly 2 million distinct CDR3 sequences listed, around 50% are singletons. Study results and limitations: The study lacked donor CMV status, which possibly confounded expanded clonotype changes. With naive T cell percentage, TCR beta diversity showed a strong correlation.

No fewer than 5 micrograms of total RNA were isolated from every sample. On this clonotype: Its antigen is still unknown.

Looked up from germline, CDR1 is MNHNY and CDR2 is SVGAGI (reference sequence). V lost 0 bases and J 9 bases, leaving 9 bases between the germline ends. There are 13 residues in the CDR3. The clonotype originates from a woman in her thirties or forties in good health. The specimen sequenced was blood. V usage is TRBV6-6 and J usage is TRBJ2-1; D is ambiguous. DNA for the CDR3: TGTGCCAGCAGTTACTCGACGTCATCTGAGCAGTTCTTC. The encoded protein is CASSYSTSSEQFF.